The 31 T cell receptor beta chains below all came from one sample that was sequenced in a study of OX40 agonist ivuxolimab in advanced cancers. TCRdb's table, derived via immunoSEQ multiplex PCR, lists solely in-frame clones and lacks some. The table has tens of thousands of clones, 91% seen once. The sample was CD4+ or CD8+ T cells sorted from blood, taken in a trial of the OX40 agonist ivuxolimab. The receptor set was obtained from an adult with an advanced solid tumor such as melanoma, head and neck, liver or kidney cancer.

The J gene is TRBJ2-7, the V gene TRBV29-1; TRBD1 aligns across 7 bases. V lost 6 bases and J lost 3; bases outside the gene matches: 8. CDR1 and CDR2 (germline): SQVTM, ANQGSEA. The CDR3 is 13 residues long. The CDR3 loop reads CSVSSRDSYEQYF. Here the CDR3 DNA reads TGCAGCGTGTCGTCCCGGGACAGCTACGAGCAGTACTTC.

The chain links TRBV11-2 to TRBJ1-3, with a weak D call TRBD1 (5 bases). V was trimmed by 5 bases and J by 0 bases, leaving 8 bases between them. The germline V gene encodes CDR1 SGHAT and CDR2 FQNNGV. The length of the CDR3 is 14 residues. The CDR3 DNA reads TGTGCCAGCAGCGCCGACAGCTCTGGAAACACCATATATTTT. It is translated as CASSADSSGNTIYF.

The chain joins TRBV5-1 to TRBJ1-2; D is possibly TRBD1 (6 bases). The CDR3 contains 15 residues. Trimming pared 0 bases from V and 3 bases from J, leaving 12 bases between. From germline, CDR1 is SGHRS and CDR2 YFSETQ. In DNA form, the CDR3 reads TGCGCCAGCAGCTTGGTGGAGGCAGGGGACTATGGCTACACCTTC. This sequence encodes CASSLVEAGDYGYTF.

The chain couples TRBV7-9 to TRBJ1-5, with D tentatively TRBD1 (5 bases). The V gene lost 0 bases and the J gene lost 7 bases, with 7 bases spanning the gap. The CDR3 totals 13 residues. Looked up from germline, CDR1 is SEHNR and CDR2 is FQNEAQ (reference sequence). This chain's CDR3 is CASSLARGQPQHF. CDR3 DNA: TGTGCCAGCAGCTTAGCGAGGGGACAGCCCCAGCATTTT. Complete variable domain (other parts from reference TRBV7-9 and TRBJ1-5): DTGVSQNPRHKITKRGQNVTFRCDPISEHNRLYWYRQTLGQGPEFLTYFQNEAQLEKSRLLSDRFSAERPKGSFSTLEIQRTEQGDSAMYLCASSLARGQPQHFGDGTRLSIL.

The chain's CDR3 is CASSLGQNYGYTF. The CDR3 nucleotides are TGTGCCAGCAGTTTAGGGCAGAACTATGGCTACACCTTC. V gene TRBV28 combines with J gene TRBJ1-2; D gene ambiguous. CDR3 length: 13 amino acids. The V and J ends lost 2 bases and 2 bases respectively, with 6 bases between them. Germline loops: CDR1 MDHEN, CDR2 SYDVKM.

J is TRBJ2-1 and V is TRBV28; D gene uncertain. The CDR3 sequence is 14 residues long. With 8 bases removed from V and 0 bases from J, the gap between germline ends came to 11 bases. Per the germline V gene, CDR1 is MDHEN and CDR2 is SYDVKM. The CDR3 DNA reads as TGTGCCAGCGTACCTGGCGGCTCCTACAATGAGCAGTTCTTC. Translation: CASVPGGSYNEQFF.

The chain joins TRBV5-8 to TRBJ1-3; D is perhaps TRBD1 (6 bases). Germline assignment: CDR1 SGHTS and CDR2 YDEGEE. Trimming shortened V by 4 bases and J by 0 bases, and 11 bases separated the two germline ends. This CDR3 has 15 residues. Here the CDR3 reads CASSSTGYSGNTIYF. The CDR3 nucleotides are TGTGCCAGCAGCAGCACAGGGTACTCTGGAAACACCATATATTTT.

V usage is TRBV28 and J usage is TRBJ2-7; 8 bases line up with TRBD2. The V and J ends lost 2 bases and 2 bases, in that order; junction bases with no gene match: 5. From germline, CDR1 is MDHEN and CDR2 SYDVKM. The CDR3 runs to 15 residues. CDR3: CASSLTSGSTYEQYF. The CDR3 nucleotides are TGTGCCAGCAGTTTAACTAGCGGTTCCACCTACGAGCAGTACTTC.

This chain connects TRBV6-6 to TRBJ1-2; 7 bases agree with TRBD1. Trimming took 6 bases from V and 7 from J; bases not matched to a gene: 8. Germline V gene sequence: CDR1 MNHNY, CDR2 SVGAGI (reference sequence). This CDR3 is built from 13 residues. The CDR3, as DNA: TGTGCCAGCAGCCCAGACAGGGATCGTGGCTACACCTTC. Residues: CASSPDRDRGYTF.

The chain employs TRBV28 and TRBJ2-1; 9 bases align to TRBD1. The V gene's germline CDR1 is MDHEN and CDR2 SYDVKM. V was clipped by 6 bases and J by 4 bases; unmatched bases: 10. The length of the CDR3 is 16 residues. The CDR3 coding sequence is TGTGCCAGCAGCTCTCAAGGGGACAGGGCTTACAATGAGCAGTTCTTC. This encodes CASSSQGDRAYNEQFF.

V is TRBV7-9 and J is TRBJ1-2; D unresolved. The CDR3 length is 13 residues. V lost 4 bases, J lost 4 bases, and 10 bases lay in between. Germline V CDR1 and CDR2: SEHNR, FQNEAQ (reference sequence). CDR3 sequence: CASSYGDFYGYTF. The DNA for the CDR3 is TGTGCCAGCAGCTACGGGGATTTCTATGGCTACACCTTC.

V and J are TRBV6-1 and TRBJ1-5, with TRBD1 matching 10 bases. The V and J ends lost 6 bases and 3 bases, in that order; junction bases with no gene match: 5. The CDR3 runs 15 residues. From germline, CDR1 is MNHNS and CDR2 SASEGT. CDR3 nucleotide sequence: TGTGCCAGCAGGGTCGGGACAGGGGACAATCAGCCCCAGCATTTT. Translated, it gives CASRVGTGDNQPQHF.

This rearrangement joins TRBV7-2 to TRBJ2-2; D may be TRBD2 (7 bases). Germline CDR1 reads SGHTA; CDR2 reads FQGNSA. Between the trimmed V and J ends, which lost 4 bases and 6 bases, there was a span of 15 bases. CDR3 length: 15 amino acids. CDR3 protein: CASSSTSQGPGELFF. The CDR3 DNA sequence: TGTGCCAGCAGCTCGACTAGCCAGGGGCCCGGGGAGCTGTTTTTT.

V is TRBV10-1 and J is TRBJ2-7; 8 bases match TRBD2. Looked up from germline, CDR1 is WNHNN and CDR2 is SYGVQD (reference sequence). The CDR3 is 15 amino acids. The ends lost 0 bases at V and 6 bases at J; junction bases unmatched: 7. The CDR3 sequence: CASSESPAGVGEQYF. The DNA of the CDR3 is TGCGCCAGCAGTGAGTCCCCAGCGGGGGTGGGCGAGCAGTACTTC.

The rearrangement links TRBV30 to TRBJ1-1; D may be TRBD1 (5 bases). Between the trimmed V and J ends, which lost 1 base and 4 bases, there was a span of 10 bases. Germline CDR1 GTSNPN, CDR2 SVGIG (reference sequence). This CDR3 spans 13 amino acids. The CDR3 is CAWSGQGATEAFF. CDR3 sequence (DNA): TGTGCCTGGAGTGGGCAGGGAGCCACTGAAGCTTTCTTT.

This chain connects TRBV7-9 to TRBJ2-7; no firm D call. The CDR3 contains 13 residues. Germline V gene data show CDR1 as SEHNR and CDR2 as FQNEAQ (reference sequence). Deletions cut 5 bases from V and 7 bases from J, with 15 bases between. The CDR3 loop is CASSRSALGEQYF. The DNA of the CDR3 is TGTGCCAGCAGCCGATCGGCTTTAGGAGAGCAGTACTTC. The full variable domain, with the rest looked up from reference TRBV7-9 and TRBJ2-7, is DTGVSQNPRHKITKRGQNVTFRCDPISEHNRLYWYRQTLGQGPEFLTYFQNEAQLEKSRLLSDRFSAERPKGSFSTLEIQRTEQGDSAMYLCASSRSALGEQYFGPGTRLTVT.

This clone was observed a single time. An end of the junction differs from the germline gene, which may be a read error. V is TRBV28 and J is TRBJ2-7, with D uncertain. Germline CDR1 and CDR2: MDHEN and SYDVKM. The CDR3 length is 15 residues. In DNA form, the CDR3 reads TGTGCCAACAGTCCCCCGCATCGGGCAGTCTACGAGCAGTACTTC. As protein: CANSPPHRAVYEQYF.

The CDR3 DNA reads TGTGCCAGCAGCAAGGTGTTGAACACTGAAGCTTTCTTT. This gives the protein CASSKVLNTEAFF. V usage is TRBV6-1 and J usage is TRBJ1-1; D not certain. The V gene's germline CDR1 is MNHNS and CDR2 SASEGT. The CDR3 has 13 amino acids. The V and J ends lost 6 bases and 0 bases respectively, with 8 bases between them.

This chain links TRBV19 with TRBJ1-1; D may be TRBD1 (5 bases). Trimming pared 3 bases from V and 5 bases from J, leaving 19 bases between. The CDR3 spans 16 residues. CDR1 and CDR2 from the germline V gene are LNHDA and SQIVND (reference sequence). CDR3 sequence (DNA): TGTGCCAGTAGTATCACCTCGGGCGGGGGTGGAACTGAAGCTTTCTTT. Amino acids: CASSITSGGGGTEAFF.

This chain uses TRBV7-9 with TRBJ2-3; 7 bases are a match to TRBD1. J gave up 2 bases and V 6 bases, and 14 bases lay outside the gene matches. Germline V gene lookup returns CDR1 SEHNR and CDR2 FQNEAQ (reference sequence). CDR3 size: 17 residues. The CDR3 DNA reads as TGTGCCAGCAGGTTCTTTGGACAGGCTAAGGCCACAGATACGCAGTATTTT. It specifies CASRFFGQAKATDTQYF. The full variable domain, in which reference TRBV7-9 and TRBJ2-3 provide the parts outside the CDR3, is DTGVSQNPRHKITKRGQNVTFRCDPISEHNRLYWYRQTLGQGPEFLTYFQNEAQLEKSRLLSDRFSAERPKGSFSTLEIQRTEQGDSAMYLCASRFFGQAKATDTQYFGPGTRLTVL.

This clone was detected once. The CDR3 DNA reads as TGTGCCAGCCGGCAGGGAACTTGGTATGGCTACACCTTC. It encodes CASRQGTWYGYTF. This rearrangement joins TRBV5-4 to TRBJ1-2; tentative D call: TRBD1 (5 bases). CDR1 is SGHNT and CDR2 is YYREEE in the germline V gene (reference sequence). The CDR3 extends over 13 amino acids. Trimming took off 7 bases at V and 5 bases at J, with 15 bases between the two ends.

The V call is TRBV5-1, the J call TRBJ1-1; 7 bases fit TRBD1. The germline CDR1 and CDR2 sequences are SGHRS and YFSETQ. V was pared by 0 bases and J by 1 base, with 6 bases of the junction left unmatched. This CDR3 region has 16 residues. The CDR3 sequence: CASSLDPGQRNTEAFF. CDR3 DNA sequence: TGCGCCAGCAGCTTGGACCCGGGACAGAGGAACACTGAAGCTTTCTTT.

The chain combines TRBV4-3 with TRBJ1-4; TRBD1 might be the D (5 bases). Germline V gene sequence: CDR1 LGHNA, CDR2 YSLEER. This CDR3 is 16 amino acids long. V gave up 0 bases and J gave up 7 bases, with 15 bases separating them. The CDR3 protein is CASSQEPGTLGEKLFF. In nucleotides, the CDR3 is TGCGCCAGCAGCCAAGAACCAGGGACCCTAGGTGAAAAACTGTTTTTT.

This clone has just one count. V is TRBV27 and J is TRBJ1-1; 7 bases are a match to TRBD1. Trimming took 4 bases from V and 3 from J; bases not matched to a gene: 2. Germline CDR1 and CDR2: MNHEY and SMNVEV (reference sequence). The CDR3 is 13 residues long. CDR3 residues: CASSWDSDTEAFF. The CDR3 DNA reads TGTGCCAGCAGTTGGGACAGCGACACTGAAGCTTTCTTT.

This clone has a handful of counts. DNA for the CDR3: TGTGCCAGCAGCAGACTCGGCTACGAGCAGTACTTC. Protein: CASSRLGYEQYF. The chain joins TRBV7-8 to TRBJ2-7; D is unresolved. Germline lookup yields CDR1 SGHVS and CDR2 FQNEAQ. V lost 5 bases and J lost 3, with 8 bases in between. There are 12 residues in the CDR3.

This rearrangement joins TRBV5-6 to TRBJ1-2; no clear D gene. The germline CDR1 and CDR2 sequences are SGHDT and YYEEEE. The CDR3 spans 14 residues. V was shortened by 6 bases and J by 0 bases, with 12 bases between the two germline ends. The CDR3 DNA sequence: TGTGCCAGCAACCGGCCGGGAGCTAACTATGGCTACACCTTC. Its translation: CASNRPGANYGYTF.

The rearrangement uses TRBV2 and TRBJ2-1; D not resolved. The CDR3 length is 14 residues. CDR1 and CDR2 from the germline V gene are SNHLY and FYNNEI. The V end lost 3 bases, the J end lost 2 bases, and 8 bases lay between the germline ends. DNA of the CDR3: TGTGCCAGCAGTGACCGGGCAGCCTACAATGAGCAGTTCTTC. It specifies CASSDRAAYNEQFF.

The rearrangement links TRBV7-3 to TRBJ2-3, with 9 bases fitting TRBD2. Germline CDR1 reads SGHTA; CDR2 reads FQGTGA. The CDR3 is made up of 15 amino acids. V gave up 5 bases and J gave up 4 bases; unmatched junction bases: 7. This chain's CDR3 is CASSLSGRLSDTQYF. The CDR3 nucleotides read TGTGCCAGCAGCCTGAGCGGGAGGCTGTCAGATACGCAGTATTTT.

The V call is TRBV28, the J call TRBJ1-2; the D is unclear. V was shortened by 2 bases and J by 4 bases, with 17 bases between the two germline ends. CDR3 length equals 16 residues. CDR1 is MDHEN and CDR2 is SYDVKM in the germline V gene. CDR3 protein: CASSLSPALAVYGYTF. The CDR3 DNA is TGTGCCAGCAGTTTAAGTCCTGCGTTAGCGGTCTATGGCTACACCTTC.

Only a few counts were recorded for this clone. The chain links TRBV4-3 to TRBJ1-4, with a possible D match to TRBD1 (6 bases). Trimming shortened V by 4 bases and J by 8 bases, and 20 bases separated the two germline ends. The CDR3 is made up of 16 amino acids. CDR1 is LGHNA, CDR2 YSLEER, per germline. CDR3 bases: TGCGCCAGCAGCCTCAATCCGACCCCCGGACAGGAAAAACTGTTTTTT. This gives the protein CASSLNPTPGQEKLFF.

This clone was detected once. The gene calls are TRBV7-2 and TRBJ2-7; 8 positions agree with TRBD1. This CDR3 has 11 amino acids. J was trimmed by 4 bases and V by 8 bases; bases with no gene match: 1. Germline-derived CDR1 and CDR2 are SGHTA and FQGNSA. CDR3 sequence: CASRQGYEQYF. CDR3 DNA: TGTGCCAGCCGACAGGGGTACGAGCAGTACTTC.